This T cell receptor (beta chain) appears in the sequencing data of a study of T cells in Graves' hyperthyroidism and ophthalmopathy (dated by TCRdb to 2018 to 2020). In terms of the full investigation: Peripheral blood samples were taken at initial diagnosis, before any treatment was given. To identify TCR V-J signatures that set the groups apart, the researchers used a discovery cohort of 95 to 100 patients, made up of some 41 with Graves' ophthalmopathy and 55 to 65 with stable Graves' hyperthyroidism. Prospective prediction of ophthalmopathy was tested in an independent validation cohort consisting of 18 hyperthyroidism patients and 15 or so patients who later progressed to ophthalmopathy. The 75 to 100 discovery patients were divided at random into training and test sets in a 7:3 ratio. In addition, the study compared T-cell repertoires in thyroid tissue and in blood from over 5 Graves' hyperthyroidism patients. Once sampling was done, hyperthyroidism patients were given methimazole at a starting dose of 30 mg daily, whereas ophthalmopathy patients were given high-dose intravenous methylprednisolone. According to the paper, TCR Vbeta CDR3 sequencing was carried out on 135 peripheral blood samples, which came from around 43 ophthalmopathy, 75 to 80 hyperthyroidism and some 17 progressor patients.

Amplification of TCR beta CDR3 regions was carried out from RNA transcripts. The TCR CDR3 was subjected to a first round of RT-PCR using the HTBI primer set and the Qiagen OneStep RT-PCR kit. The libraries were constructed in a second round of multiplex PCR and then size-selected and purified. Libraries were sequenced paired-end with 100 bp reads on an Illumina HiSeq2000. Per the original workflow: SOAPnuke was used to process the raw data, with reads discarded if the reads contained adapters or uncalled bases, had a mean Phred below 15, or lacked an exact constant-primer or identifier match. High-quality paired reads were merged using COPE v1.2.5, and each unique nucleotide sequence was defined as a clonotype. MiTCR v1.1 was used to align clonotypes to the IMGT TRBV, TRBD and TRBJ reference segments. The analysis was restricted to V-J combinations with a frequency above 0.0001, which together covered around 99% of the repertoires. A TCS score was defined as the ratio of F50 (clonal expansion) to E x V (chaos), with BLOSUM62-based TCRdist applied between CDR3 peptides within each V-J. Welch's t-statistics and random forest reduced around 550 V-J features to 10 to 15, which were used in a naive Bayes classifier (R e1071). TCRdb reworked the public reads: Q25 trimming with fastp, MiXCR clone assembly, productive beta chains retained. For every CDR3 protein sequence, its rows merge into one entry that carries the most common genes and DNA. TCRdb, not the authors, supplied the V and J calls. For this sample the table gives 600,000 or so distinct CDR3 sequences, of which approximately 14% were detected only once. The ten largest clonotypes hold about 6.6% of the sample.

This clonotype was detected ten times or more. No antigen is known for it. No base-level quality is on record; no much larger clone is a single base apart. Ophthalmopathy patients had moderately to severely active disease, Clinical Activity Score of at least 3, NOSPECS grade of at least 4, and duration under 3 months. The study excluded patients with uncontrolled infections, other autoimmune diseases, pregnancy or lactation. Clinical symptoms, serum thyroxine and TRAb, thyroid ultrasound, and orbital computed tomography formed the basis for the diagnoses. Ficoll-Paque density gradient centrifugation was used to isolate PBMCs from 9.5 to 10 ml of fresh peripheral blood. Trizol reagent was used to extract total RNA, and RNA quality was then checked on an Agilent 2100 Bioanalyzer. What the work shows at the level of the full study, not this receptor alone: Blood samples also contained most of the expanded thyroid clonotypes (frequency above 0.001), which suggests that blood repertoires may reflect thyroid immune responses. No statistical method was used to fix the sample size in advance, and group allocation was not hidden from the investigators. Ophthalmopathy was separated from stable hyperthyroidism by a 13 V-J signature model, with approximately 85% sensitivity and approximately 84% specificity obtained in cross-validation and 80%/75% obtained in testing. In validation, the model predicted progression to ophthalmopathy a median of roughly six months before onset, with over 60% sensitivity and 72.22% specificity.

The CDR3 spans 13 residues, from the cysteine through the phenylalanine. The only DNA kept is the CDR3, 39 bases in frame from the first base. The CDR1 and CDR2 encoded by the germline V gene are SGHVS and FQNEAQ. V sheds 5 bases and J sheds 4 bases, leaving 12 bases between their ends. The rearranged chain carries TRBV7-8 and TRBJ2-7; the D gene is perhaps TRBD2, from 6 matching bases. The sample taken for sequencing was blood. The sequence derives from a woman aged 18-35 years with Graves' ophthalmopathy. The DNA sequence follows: TGTGCCAGCAGCCTCTTGGAGGGTTACGAGCAGTACTTC. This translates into CASSLLEGYEQYF.